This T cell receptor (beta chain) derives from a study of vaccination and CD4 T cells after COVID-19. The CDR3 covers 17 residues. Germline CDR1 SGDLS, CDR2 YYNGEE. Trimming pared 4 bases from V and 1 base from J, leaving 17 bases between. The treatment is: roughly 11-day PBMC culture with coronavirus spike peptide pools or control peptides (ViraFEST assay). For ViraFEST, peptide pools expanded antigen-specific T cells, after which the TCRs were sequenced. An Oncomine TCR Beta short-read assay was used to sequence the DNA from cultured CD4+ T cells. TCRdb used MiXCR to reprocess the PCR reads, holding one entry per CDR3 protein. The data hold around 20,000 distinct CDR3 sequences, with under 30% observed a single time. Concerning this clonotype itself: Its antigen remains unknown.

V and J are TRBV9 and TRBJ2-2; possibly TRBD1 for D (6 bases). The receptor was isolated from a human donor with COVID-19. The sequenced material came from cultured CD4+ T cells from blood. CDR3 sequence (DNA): TGTGCCAGCAGCCGCGAAGTAGGACAGAAGAACACCGGGGAGCTGTTTTTT. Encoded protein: CASSREVGQKNTGELFF. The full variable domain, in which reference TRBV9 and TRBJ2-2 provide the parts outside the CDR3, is DSGVTQTPKHLITATGQRVTLRCSPRSGDLSVYWYQQSLDQGLQFLIQYYNGEERAKGNILERFSAQQFPDLHSELNLSSLELGDSALYFCASSREVGQKNTGELFFGEGSRLTVL.